Sequencing of this T cell receptor beta chain was carried out in a study of shared clonotypes between healthy human individuals. The length of the CDR3 is 14 residues. Deletions cut 0 bases from V and 7 bases from J, with 10 bases between. The V gene's germline CDR1 is GTSNPN and CDR2 SVGIG (reference sequence). The table came from immunoSEQ multiplex PCR; TCRdb's copy has only in-frame clones and leaves some out. The sample lists 190,000 or so clones, roughly 93% seen once, with 0.067% in the top ten. V usage is TRBV30 and J usage is TRBJ1-6; no firm D call. Sequencing used naive CD4+ T cells sorted from blood. Specified subset: CD45RA+ positively selected. This sequence was found in a woman aged 25 to 45 in good health. Here the CDR3 DNA reads TGTGCCTGGAGTGTTCAGGTTCTAAATTCACCCCTCCACTTT. Translated: CAWSVQVLNSPLHF.